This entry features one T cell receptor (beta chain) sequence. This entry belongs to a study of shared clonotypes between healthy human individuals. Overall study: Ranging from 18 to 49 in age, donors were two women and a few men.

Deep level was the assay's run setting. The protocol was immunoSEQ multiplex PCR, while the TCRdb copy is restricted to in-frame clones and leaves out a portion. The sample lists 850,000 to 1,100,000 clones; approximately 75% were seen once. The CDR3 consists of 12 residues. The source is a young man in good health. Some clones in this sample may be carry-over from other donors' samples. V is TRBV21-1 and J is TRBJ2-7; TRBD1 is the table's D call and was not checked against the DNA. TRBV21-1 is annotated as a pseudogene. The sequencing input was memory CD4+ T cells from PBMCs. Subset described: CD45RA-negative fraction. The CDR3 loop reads CASSRDNYEQYF. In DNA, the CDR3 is TGTGCCAGCAGCAGGGACAACTACGAGCAGTACTTC.